This TCR beta chain appears in the sequencing data of a study of CD8 T cells in Susac syndrome. About the research overall: Blood was drawn from patients with Susac syndrome. At that point, they were therapy-naive, on corticosteroids, or on intravenous immunoglobulin alone.

This CDR3 is built from 13 residues. Germline V gene lookup returns CDR1 SGDLS and CDR2 YYNGEE. The J segment lost 8 bases and the V segment lost 0 bases, leaving 3 bases of the junction unmatched. Reverse transcription of about 0.45 to 1 ug RNA was performed with random hexamers. The amplification used immunoSEQ multiplex PCR on TCR beta CDR3; it spanned 54 Vbeta and 13 Jbeta. Each CDR3 protein gets one entry after TCRdb re-called the immunoSEQ multiplex PCR reads with MiXCR. The data contain 200,000 to 300,000 distinct CDR3 sequences, roughly 95% of them singletons. Negative isolation was used for CD8+ and CD4+ T cells, and FACS enrichment was applied to TEMRA cells.

This receptor was identified in a human donor with Susac syndrome. What was sequenced was CD4+ T cells from PBMCs. This chain links TRBV9 with TRBJ1-2, with 8 nucleotides matching TRBD1. The CDR3 spells CASSVGDRRGYTF. The CDR3 DNA follows: TGTGCCAGCAGCGTAGGGGACAGGCGCGGCTACACCTTC.